The rows below give T cell receptor beta chains drawn from one sample of a study of T cells after yellow fever vaccination. TCRdb used MiXCR to reprocess the 5' RACE reads, holding one entry per CDR3 protein. The sample shows 90,000 to 130,000 distinct CDR3 sequences, 8.4% of them seen only once. The material was CD8+ T cells sorted from PBMCs, obtained 45 days after the yellow fever booster vaccination. The receptors were sampled from a man aged 30 to 39 who received the YFV17D yellow fever vaccine. Each CDR3 is given with its conserved first and last residue.

>TRBV5-1|TRBJ2-7
CASRVVGDTEYEQYF
>TRBV28|TRBJ2-3
CASSKTGTVPTDTQYF
>TRBV28|TRBJ2-7
CASSMDSYEQYF
>TRBV24-1|TRBJ2-1
CATSWGDGQFF
>TRBV29-1|TRBJ2-7
CSGQQGYEQYF
>TRBV27|TRBJ2-7
CASSFSKRGSYEQYF
>TRBV11-2|TRBJ2-1
CASSLPGSPNEQFF
>TRBV7-6|TRBJ2-5
CASSRDRGQGRSEETQYF
>TRBV7-9|TRBJ2-1
CASDDSGRFDEQFF
>TRBV12-3/TRBV12-4|TRBJ2-7
CASSLGRTYEQYF
>TRBV10-3|TRBJ2-5
CAIGGLDLETQYF
>TRBV27|TRBJ2-1
CASSLTLGGGSRSYNEQFF
>TRBV7-2|TRBJ1-5
CASSPEGIQPQHF
>TRBV11-2|TRBJ1-2
CASRHQGEEGYTF
>TRBV28|TRBJ2-1
CASNLAGVSYNEQFF
>TRBV12-3/TRBV12-4|TRBJ2-5
CASSRGTAKETQYF
>TRBV4-2|TRBJ1-4
CASSQEENSYEKLFF
>TRBV6-1|TRBJ2-7
CASSLRTVNYEQYF
>TRBV25-1|TRBJ1-4
CASNSRPFGEKLFF
>TRBV29-1|TRBJ2-7
CSVTYSYEQYF
>TRBV7-9|TRBJ1-1
CASSFQGGNTEAFF
>TRBV5-4|TRBJ2-1
CASSLGGSKYEQFF
>TRBV4-3|TRBJ1-2
CASSQDRTVYGYTF
>TRBV5-1|TRBJ2-7
CASSSYTPSGIEQYF
>TRBV7-9|TRBJ2-5
CASSPPAQYF
>TRBV7-9|TRBJ2-1
CASSLARNNEQFF
>TRBV11-2|TRBJ2-6
CASTRLAGANVLTF
>TRBV10-3|TRBJ2-7
CAISESDSTLGEQYF
>TRBV7-8|TRBJ1-5
CASSLAPGSQPQHF
>TRBV15|TRBJ2-5
CAISRVRTGIQETQYF
>TRBV7-2|TRBJ2-1
CASSLGVWELSNEQFF
>TRBV12-3/TRBV12-4|TRBJ1-4
CASSFGVTTNEKLFF
>TRBV25-1|TRBJ2-1
CASSSNEQFF
>TRBV13|TRBJ2-1
CASSSWTSGRGRGIDEQFF
>TRBV4-3|TRBJ1-5
CASSQDRGSSQPQHF
>TRBV27|TRBJ2-3
CASSPQTSSTDTQYF
>TRBV4-2|TRBJ2-4
CASSQGRIQYF
>TRBV5-6|TRBJ2-7
CASSDGTPWEQYF
>TRBV11-1|TRBJ2-7
CASSPEPTTSGSTYEQYF